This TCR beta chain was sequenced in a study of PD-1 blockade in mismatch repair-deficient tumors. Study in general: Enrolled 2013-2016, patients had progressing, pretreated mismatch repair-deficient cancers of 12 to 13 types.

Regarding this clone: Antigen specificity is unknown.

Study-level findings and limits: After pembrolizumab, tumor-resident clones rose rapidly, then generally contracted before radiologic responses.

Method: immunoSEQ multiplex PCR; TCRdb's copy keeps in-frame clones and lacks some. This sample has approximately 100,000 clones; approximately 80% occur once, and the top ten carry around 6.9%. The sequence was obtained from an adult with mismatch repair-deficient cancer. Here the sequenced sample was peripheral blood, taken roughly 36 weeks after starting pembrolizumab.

CDR3 sequence: CASSYSSAGAYEQYF. As DNA, the CDR3 is TGTGCCAGCAGTTACTCCTCGGCCGGTGCCTACGAGCAGTACTTC. The gene calls are TRBV6-5 and TRBJ2-7; no clear D gene. The CDR3 sequence is 15 residues long. CDR1 and CDR2 from the germline V gene are MNHEY and SVGAGI. V was pared by 0 bases and J by 2 bases, with 11 bases between.